The rows below give T cell receptor beta chains drawn from one sample of a study of breast tumors, draining lymph nodes, adjacent tissues. TCRdb used MiXCR to reprocess the multiplex PCR reads, holding one entry per CDR3 protein. The data contain 200,000 to 300,000 distinct CDR3 sequences, about 30% of them singletons. Sequencing input: axillary lymph node tissue. The source is a female donor with breast cancer. Some clones in this sample may be carry-over from other donors' samples. Both conserved end residues are part of each CDR3. A D gene is named only where the DNA matches it firmly. For some rows the clone size is stated as once, few or many, or as a class when expanded; others skip it.

CDR3 protein | CDR3 DNA | J gene | clone size | V gene | D gene
CASSLWRENEQFF | TGTGCCAGCAGTTTATGGAGGGAAAATGAGCAGTTCTTC | TRBJ2-1 | many | TRBV6-1 | .
CAISDSQGTEQYFQHF | TGTGCCATCAGTGACTCACAGGGAACCGAGCAGTACTTCCAGCATTTT | TRBJ1-5 | . | TRBV10-3 | .
CASSESGEIVSFYEQYF | TGTGCCAGCAGCGAGTCGGGGGAAATAGTTAGTTTCTACGAGCAGTACTTC | TRBJ2-7 | many | TRBV7-9 | .
CASSTRTSGNYEQYF | TGTGCCAGCAGTACCCGGACTAGCGGGAACTACGAGCAGTACTTC | TRBJ2-7 | . | TRBV15 | TRBD2
CASSLGGAFPLHF | TGTGCCAGCAGCTTAGGAGGGGCTTTCCCCCTCCACTTT | TRBJ1-6 | once | TRBV7-9 | .
CASSQGTGTQETQYF | TGTGCCAGCAGCCAGGGGACAGGGACTCAAGAGACCCAGTACTTC | TRBJ2-5 | few | TRBV3-1 | TRBD1
CASSLDRVGGYTF | TGTGCCAGCAGCCTCGACAGGGTGGGAGGCTACACCTTC | TRBJ1-2 | many | TRBV7-9 | TRBD1
CASRLTGGETQHF | TGTGCCAGCAGATTGACAGGGGGAGAGACCCAGCATTTT | TRBJ1-5 | . | TRBV27 | TRBD1
CATSLYGDRVTQGYTF | TGTGCCACCAGTTTATACGGAGACAGGGTAACTCAGGGCTACACCTTC | TRBJ1-2 | . | TRBV24-1 | TRBD1
CASSIRTSGSDEQFF | TGTGCCAGTAGTATTCGGACTAGCGGGAGCGATGAGCAGTTCTTC | TRBJ2-1 | many | TRBV19 | TRBD2
CASSLAQASCEQYF | TGTGCCAGTAGTCTGGCTCAGGCTTCCTGCGAGCAGTACTTC | TRBJ2-7 | . | TRBV19 | .
CASSSPGGGRYEQYF | TGTGCCAGCAGCTCACCGGGGGGGGGCCGGTACGAGCAGTACTTC | TRBJ2-7 | . | TRBV7-3 | TRBD2
CASSTPGSYEQYF | TGTGCCAGCAGTACTCCGGGGTCCTACGAGCAGTACTTC | TRBJ2-7 | many | TRBV25-1 | .
CASSHSGGDFGPGEQYF | TGTGCCAGCAGTCACTCGGGGGGGGACTTTGGACCGGGGGAGCAGTACTTC | TRBJ2-7 | . | TRBV6-5 | TRBD2
CSVGGRTRLFF | TGCAGTGTCGGGGGCAGGACTAGGCTGTTCTTC | TRBJ2-1 | . | TRBV20-1 | .
CAWIRDKGYGYTF | TGTGCCTGGATACGGGACAAGGGGTATGGCTACACCTTC | TRBJ1-2 | many | TRBV30 | .
CASSKAQGSQETQYF | TGTGCCAGTAGTAAGGCCCAGGGGAGCCAAGAGACCCAGTACTTC | TRBJ2-5 | many | TRBV19 | .
CASSYPDGLAGSEQYF | TGTGCCAGCAGTTACCCAGATGGACTAGCGGGGAGCGAGCAGTACTTC | TRBJ2-7 | many | TRBV6-6 | TRBD2
CASSLARGGRVSGELFF | TGTGCCAGCAGCTTAGCGAGGGGGGGGAGGGTTTCCGGGGAGCTGTTTTTT | TRBJ2-2 | . | TRBV5-4 | .
CASREGYEQYF | TGTGCCAGCAGGGAAGGGTACGAGCAGTACTTC | TRBJ2-7 | many | TRBV7-8 | .
CASSITGSSGNTIYF | TGTGCCAGTAGTATCACAGGGAGCTCTGGAAACACCATATATTTT | TRBJ1-3 | many | TRBV19 | .
CASWGSTDTQYF | TGTGCCAGCTGGGGTAGCACAGATACGCAGTATTTT | TRBJ2-3 | . | TRBV27 | .
CASSPWTGSYEQYF | TGTGCCAGCAGCCCCTGGACAGGCTCCTACGAGCAGTACTTC | TRBJ2-7 | few | TRBV3-1 | TRBD1
CASGSKTGQLQETQYF | TGTGCTAGTGGTTCTAAAACAGGACAGCTACAAGAGACCCAGTACTTC | TRBJ2-5 | many | TRBV12-5 | .
CAWSDRGNYSPLHF | TGTGCCTGGTCGGACAGGGGGAACTATTCACCCCTCCACTTT | TRBJ1-6 | many | TRBV30 | TRBD1
CASGSEQGWSGYTF | TGTGCCAGCGGCTCGGAGCAGGGATGGAGCGGCTACACCTTC | TRBJ1-2 | . | TRBV7-6 | .
CASSPGGTGGGEQYF | TGCGCCAGCAGCCCCGGAGGGACAGGAGGGGGCGAGCAGTACTTC | TRBJ2-7 | many | TRBV5-1 | TRBD1
CASSSGTSRQETQYF | TGTGCCAGCAGTTCCGGGACTAGCAGACAAGAGACCCAGTACTTC | TRBJ2-5 | many | TRBV7-2 | TRBD2
CSALRDRVSYEQYF | TGCAGTGCATTGCGGGACAGAGTCTCCTACGAGCAGTACTTC | TRBJ2-7 | many | TRBV20-1 | .
CSVAGGVSCGYTF | TGCAGCGTTGCCGGGGGGGTCTCATGTGGCTACACCTTC | TRBJ1-2 | many | TRBV29-1 | .
CASSFGQVGEIGELFF | TGTGCCAGCAGCTTTGGACAGGTGGGTGAAATCGGGGAGCTGTTTTTT | TRBJ2-2 | . | TRBV7-2 | TRBD1
CASSQDWTSGKAVYEQYF | TGTGCCAGCAGCCAAGATTGGACTAGCGGGAAGGCGGTGTACGAGCAGTACTTC | TRBJ2-7 | many | TRBV14 | TRBD2